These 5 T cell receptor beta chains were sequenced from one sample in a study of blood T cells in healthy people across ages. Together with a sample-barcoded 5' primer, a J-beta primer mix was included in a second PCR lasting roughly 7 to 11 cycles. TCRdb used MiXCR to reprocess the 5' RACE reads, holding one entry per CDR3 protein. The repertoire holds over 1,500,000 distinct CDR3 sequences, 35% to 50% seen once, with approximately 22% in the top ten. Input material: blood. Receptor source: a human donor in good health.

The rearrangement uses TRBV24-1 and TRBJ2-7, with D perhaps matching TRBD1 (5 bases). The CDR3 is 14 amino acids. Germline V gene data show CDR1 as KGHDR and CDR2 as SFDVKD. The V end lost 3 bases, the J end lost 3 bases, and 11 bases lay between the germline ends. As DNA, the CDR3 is TGTGCCACCAGTGATCCCCGACAGCTCTACGAGCAGTACTTC. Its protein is CATSDPRQLYEQYF.

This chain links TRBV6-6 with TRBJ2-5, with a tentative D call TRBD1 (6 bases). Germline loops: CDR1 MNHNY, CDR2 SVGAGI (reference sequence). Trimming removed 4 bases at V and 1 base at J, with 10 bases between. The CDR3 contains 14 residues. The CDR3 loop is CASSWVGAQETQYF. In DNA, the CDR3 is TGTGCCAGCAGTTGGGTGGGGGCCCAAGAGACCCAGTACTTC.

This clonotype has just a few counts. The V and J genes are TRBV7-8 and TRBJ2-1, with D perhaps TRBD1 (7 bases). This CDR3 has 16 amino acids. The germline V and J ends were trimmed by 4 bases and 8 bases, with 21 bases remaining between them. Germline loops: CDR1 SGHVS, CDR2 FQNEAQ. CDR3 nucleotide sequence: TGTGCCAGCAGCTCACCCTCAGGGGGGCCCCTCGATGAGCAGTTCTTC. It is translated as CASSSPSGGPLDEQFF.

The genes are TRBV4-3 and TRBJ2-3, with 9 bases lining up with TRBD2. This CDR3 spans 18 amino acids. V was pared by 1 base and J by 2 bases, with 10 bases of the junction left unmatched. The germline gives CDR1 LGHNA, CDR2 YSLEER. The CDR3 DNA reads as TGCGCCAGCAGCCAAGTTATGCGCGGGGGGGAACCCACAGATACGCAGTATTTT. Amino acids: CASSQVMRGGEPTDTQYF.

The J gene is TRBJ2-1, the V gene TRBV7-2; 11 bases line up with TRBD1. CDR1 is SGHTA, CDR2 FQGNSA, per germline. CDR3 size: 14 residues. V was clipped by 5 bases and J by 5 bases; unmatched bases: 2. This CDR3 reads CASSRGQGDNEQFF. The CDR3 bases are TGTGCCAGCAGCCGGGGACAGGGGGACAATGAGCAGTTCTTC.